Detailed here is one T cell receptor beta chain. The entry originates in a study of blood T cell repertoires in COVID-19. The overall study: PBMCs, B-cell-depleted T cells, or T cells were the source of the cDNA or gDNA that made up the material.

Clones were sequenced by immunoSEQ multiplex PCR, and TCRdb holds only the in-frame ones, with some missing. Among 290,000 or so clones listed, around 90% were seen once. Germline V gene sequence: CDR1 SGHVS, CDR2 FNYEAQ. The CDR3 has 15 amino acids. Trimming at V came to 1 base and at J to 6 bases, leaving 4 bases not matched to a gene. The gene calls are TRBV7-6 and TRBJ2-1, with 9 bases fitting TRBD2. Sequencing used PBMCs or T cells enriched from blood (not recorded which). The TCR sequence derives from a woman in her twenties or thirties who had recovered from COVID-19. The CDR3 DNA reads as TGTGCCAGCAGCTTAGAGGCGGGAGGGTTCAATGAGCAGTTCTTC. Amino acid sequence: CASSLEAGGFNEQFF.